This passage covers 9 T cell receptor beta chains from one sample sequenced in a study of shared clonotypes between healthy human individuals. Profiled with immunoSEQ multiplex PCR; TCRdb holds only in-frame clones, not every one. The profile shows under 650,000 clones, 90% to 97% of them singletons. The sequencing sample was made of naive CD4+ T cells sorted from blood. The subset was: CD45RA+ positively selected. Receptors originate from a woman in her thirties in good health.

The chain uses TRBV5-1 and TRBJ2-3; TRBD1 matches at 10 bases. CDR1 is SGHRS, CDR2 YFSETQ, per germline. This CDR3 is 17 amino acids long. Trimming removed 0 bases from V and 4 bases from J; junction bases left unmatched: 8. CDR3 bases: TGCGCCAGCAGCTTGGGACCTCCGGGACAGGGGCCAGATACGCAGTATTTT. Residues: CASSLGPPGQGPDTQYF.

As concerns this clone: The germline gene is not matched at one end of the junction; a read error may be the cause. The CDR3 sequence: CASSPGQGIF. DNA for the CDR3: TGTGCCAGCAGCCCGGGACAGGGTATATTC. The chain uses TRBV5-4 and TRBJ2-7; 9 nucleotides line up with TRBD1. Per the germline V gene, CDR1 is SGHNT and CDR2 is YYREEE (reference sequence). This CDR3 has 10 residues.

This clone was detected only once. The rearrangement uses TRBV19 and TRBJ2-2; 8 nucleotides match TRBD2. The CDR3 has 15 residues. J was trimmed by 0 bases and V by 7 bases; bases with no gene match: 4. CDR1 LNHDA and CDR2 SQIVND come from the germline V gene (reference sequence). CDR3 residues: CASNSGTPNTGELFF. In nucleotides, the CDR3 is TGTGCCAGTAATAGCGGGACACCGAACACCGGGGAGCTGTTTTTT.

The genes are TRBV28 and TRBJ1-3, with a possible D match to TRBD1 (5 bases). Between the trimmed V and J ends, which lost 2 bases and 1 base, there was a span of 12 bases. Germline V CDR1 and CDR2: MDHEN, SYDVKM. The CDR3 has 16 residues. CDR3 coding DNA: TGTGCCAGCAGTTTACCACGGGGGGTTTCTGGAAACACCATATATTTT. It yields the protein CASSLPRGVSGNTIYF. The full variable domain, rest sourced from reference TRBV28 and TRBJ1-3, is DVKVTQSSRYLVKRTGEKVFLECVQDMDHENMFWYRQDPGLGLRLIYFSYDVKMKEKGDIPEGYSVSREKKERFSLILESASTNQTSMYLCASSLPRGVSGNTIYFGEGSWLTVV.

V usage is TRBV28 and J usage is TRBJ1-2; weak D call: TRBD1 (5 bases). Per the germline V gene, CDR1 is MDHEN and CDR2 is SYDVKM. This CDR3 contains 12 residues. With 2 bases removed from V and 12 bases from J, the gap between germline ends came to 13 bases. DNA of the CDR3: TGTGCCAGCAGTTTACGGGGGGACCGCGACACCTTC. It translates to CASSLRGDRDTF.

The chain carries TRBV5-1 and TRBJ2-3; D might be TRBD2 (6 bases). The CDR3 runs 15 residues. Germline lookup yields CDR1 SGHRS and CDR2 YFSETQ. Trimming removed 2 bases from V and 1 base from J, with 11 bases in between. The DNA for the CDR3 is TGCGCCAGCAGCTTTTATAGCGGAGGCACAGATACGCAGTATTTT. It translates to CASSFYSGGTDTQYF.

This clone has only one observation. V is TRBV19 and J is TRBJ2-4, with 7 bases fitting TRBD1. Per germline, CDR1 LNHDA and CDR2 SQIVND (reference sequence). The CDR3 is 17 amino acids. The junction had 6 bases not matched to a gene; V was cut back by 1 base and J by 0 bases. CDR3 nucleotide sequence: TGTGCCAGTAGTATAGCCCCGGGACAGCTAGCCAAAAACATTCAGTACTTC. The encoded protein is CASSIAPGQLAKNIQYF.

V usage is TRBV7-8 and J usage is TRBJ1-5; no clear D. V lost 1 base, J lost 0 bases, and 10 bases lay in between. Germline assignment: CDR1 SGHVS and CDR2 FQNEAQ. The CDR3 totals 16 residues. The CDR3 DNA follows: TGTGCCAGCAGCTTAGACCAGGCAGCTAGCAATCAGCCCCAGCATTTT. Translation: CASSLDQAASNQPQHF.

This chain connects TRBV5-6 to TRBJ2-5; D might be TRBD2 (5 bases). The CDR3 loop spans 16 amino acids. From germline, CDR1 is SGHDT and CDR2 YYEEEE. Trimming removed 1 base from V and 7 bases from J, with 20 bases in between. The DNA of the CDR3 is TGTGCCAGCAGCTTGTCGGGGATAAGTCGTGTGGTGACCCAGTACTTC. It codes for CASSLSGISRVVTQYF.